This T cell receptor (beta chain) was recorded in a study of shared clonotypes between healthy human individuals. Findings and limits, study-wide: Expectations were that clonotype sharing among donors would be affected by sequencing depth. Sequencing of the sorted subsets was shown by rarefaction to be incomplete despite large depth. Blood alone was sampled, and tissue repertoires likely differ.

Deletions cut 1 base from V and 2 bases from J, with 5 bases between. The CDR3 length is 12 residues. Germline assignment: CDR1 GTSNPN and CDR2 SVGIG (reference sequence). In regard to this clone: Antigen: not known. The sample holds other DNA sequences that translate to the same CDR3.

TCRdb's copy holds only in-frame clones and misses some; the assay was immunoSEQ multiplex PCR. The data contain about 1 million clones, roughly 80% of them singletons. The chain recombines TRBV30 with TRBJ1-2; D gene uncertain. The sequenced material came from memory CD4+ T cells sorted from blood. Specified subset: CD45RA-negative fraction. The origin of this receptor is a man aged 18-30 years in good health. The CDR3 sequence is CAWSDGNYGYTF. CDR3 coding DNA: TGTGCCTGGAGTGACGGGAACTATGGCTACACCTTC.